The rows below give T cell receptor beta chains drawn from one sample of a study of OX40 agonist ivuxolimab in advanced cancers. Sequenced by immunoSEQ multiplex PCR; TCRdb stores in-frame clones only, minus some. The table lists some 7,000 clones, approximately 85% of them singletons. The sequencing used CD4+ or CD8+ T cells sorted from blood, collected in a trial of the OX40 agonist ivuxolimab. Receptor source: an adult with an advanced solid tumor such as melanoma, head and neck, liver or kidney cancer. CDR3s include the opening cysteine and the closing phenylalanine or tryptophan. The D gene is left open where the match is weak. A clone size is listed for some rows: how often the clone was seen (once, few, many), or a class if it is expanded.

J gene: TRBJ2-2
V gene: TRBV30
D gene: TRBD1
clone size: .
CDR3 DNA: TGTGCCTGGACCACAGGGGGGAACACCGGGGAGCTGTTTTTT
CDR3 protein: CAWTTGGNTGELFF

J gene: TRBJ2-7
V gene: TRBV19
D gene: TRBD1
clone size: few
CDR3 DNA: TGTGCCAGTAGTATCGGGACAGGGACCTACGAGCAGTACTTC
CDR3 protein: CASSIGTGTYEQYF

J gene: TRBJ2-3
V gene: TRBV19
D gene: .
clone size: .
CDR3 DNA: TGTGCCAGTAGTATAGGTTCGGGGAGCACAGATACGCAGTATTTT
CDR3 protein: CASSIGSGSTDTQYF

J gene: TRBJ2-7
V gene: TRBV7-9
D gene: .
clone size: .
CDR3 DNA: TGTGCCAGCAGCTTAGGACTGGGGGGATACGAGCAGTACTTC
CDR3 protein: CASSLGLGGYEQYF

J gene: TRBJ1-6
V gene: TRBV7-9
D gene: .
clone size: .
CDR3 DNA: TGTGCCAGCAGCGCTACAGGGAATTCACCCCTCCACTTT
CDR3 protein: CASSATGNSPLHF

J gene: TRBJ2-1
V gene: TRBV19
D gene: TRBD2
clone size: .
CDR3 DNA: TGTGCCAGTAGTATGTCAGCGGGGGCCTCCTACAATGAGCAGTTCTTC
CDR3 protein: CASSMSAGASYNEQFF

J gene: TRBJ2-1
V gene: TRBV6-6
D gene: .
clone size: .
CDR3 DNA: TGTGCCAGCAGTGTTGGCCCATACAATGAGCAGTTCTTC
CDR3 protein: CASSVGPYNEQFF

J gene: TRBJ2-1
V gene: TRBV6-1
D gene: TRBD2
clone size: once
CDR3 DNA: TGTGCCAGCGGCCGGGACTACAGTCTCAATCAGCAGTTCTTC
CDR3 protein: CASGRDYSLNQQFF

J gene: TRBJ1-1
V gene: TRBV27
D gene: .
clone size: .
CDR3 DNA: TGTGCCAGCAGCCCAGGAAGTAAGGGAAGGGTGAACACTGAAGCTTTCTTT
CDR3 protein: CASSPGSKGRVNTEAFF

J gene: TRBJ1-1
V gene: TRBV19
D gene: .
clone size: .
CDR3 DNA: TGTGCCAGTAGGAGGGTCGCGAACACTGAAGCTTTCTTT
CDR3 protein: CASRRVANTEAFF

J gene: TRBJ2-3
V gene: TRBV27
D gene: TRBD2
clone size: .
CDR3 DNA: TGTGCCAGCAGTTGGGGACTAGCAGGAGGTTTAACTGTCGCAGATACGCAGTATTTT
CDR3 protein: CASSWGLAGGLTVADTQYF

J gene: TRBJ2-1
V gene: TRBV2
D gene: .
clone size: .
CDR3 DNA: TGTGCCAGCAGTGAAGCCCCGCCAGGAACCTACAATGAGCAGTTCTTC
CDR3 protein: CASSEAPPGTYNEQFF

J gene: TRBJ2-3
V gene: TRBV7-6
D gene: TRBD2
clone size: .
CDR3 DNA: TGTGCCAGCAGCCACCGACTAGCGGGAGGGGTACCAGATACGCAGTATTTT
CDR3 protein: CASSHRLAGGVPDTQYF

J gene: TRBJ2-7
V gene: TRBV5-1
D gene: .
clone size: .
CDR3 DNA: TGCGCCAGCAGCTTCGGTTTAGGGGGCTACGAGCAGTACTTC
CDR3 protein: CASSFGLGGYEQYF

J gene: TRBJ2-3
V gene: TRBV9
D gene: TRBD2
clone size: .
CDR3 DNA: TGTGCCAGCAGCGAGAGGGGACTAGCGGGTTACTTAACAGATACGCAGTATTTT
CDR3 protein: CASSERGLAGYLTDTQYF

J gene: TRBJ2-1
V gene: TRBV11-2
D gene: .
clone size: .
CDR3 DNA: TGTGCCAGCAGCTTAGTAATCTACAATGAGCAGTTCTTC
CDR3 protein: CASSLVIYNEQFF

J gene: TRBJ1-2
V gene: TRBV4-3
D gene: TRBD1
clone size: .
CDR3 DNA: TGCGCCAGCAGCCAAGACAGGGGGAGTGACTATGGCTACACCTTC
CDR3 protein: CASSQDRGSDYGYTF

J gene: TRBJ2-7
V gene: TRBV7-9
D gene: TRBD1
clone size: few
CDR3 DNA: TGTGCCAGCAGCTTAGTACAGGGGGCGGGTGAGCAGTACTTC
CDR3 protein: CASSLVQGAGEQYF

J gene: TRBJ2-3
V gene: TRBV28
D gene: .
clone size: .
CDR3 DNA: TGTGCCAGCAGTTTCCTTCTCTTGGGCGCAGATACGCAGTATTTT
CDR3 protein: CASSFLLLGADTQYF

J gene: TRBJ2-5
V gene: TRBV7-2
D gene: .
clone size: .
CDR3 DNA: TGTGCCAGCAGCTTTGGAGGTGAAGAGACCCAGTACTTC
CDR3 protein: CASSFGGEETQYF

J gene: TRBJ2-7
V gene: TRBV7-8
D gene: .
clone size: .
CDR3 DNA: TGTGCCAGCAGCTTGGGAAGAGATCTCTACGAGCAGTACTTC
CDR3 protein: CASSLGRDLYEQYF

J gene: TRBJ1-1
V gene: TRBV9
D gene: TRBD1
clone size: .
CDR3 DNA: TGTGCCAGCAGCCCCTGGGACAGGGGCGACACTGAAGCTTTCTTT
CDR3 protein: CASSPWDRGDTEAFF

J gene: TRBJ2-1
V gene: TRBV6-5
D gene: .
clone size: .
CDR3 DNA: TGTGCCAGCAGTATCCAGGGGGGCAATGAGCAGTTCTTC
CDR3 protein: CASSIQGGNEQFF

J gene: TRBJ1-6
V gene: TRBV28
D gene: .
clone size: .
CDR3 DNA: TGTGCCAGCAGTTTAACCGCCCAGGGATTGGATTCACCCCTCCACTTT
CDR3 protein: CASSLTAQGLDSPLHF

J gene: TRBJ1-1
V gene: TRBV7-3
D gene: .
clone size: .
CDR3 DNA: TGTGCCAGCAGCTCCCTGGGGGGGGCCGAGACTGAAGCTTTCTTT
CDR3 protein: CASSSLGGAETEAFF

J gene: TRBJ2-7
V gene: TRBV4-1
D gene: .
clone size: .
CDR3 DNA: TGCGCCAGCAGCCGAGCTCTCACGTACGAGCAGTACTTC
CDR3 protein: CASSRALTYEQYF

J gene: TRBJ2-5
V gene: TRBV19
D gene: .
clone size: .
CDR3 DNA: TGTGCCAGTAGTCCTTTTACCCTAGGGGAGACCCAGTACTTC
CDR3 protein: CASSPFTLGETQYF

J gene: TRBJ1-1
V gene: TRBV10-3
D gene: .
clone size: .
CDR3 DNA: TGTGCCATCAGCCCAGGGAGGGATGAAGCTTTCTTT
CDR3 protein: CAISPGRDEAFF

J gene: TRBJ2-7
V gene: TRBV5-6
D gene: .
clone size: .
CDR3 DNA: TGTGCCAGCAGCTTGGCAGGGTCCTCCTACGAGCAGTACTTC
CDR3 protein: CASSLAGSSYEQYF

J gene: TRBJ2-1
V gene: TRBV6-5
D gene: TRBD1
clone size: large
CDR3 DNA: TGTGCCAGCAGTTCTGGGACAGGGGCAAATGAGCAGTTCTTC
CDR3 protein: CASSSGTGANEQFF

J gene: TRBJ2-1
V gene: TRBV5-1
D gene: .
clone size: .
CDR3 DNA: TGCGCCAGCAGCGCAAGCGGGTTCACCTACAATGAGCAGTTCTTC
CDR3 protein: CASSASGFTYNEQFF

J gene: TRBJ2-1
V gene: TRBV4-3
D gene: TRBD1
clone size: .
CDR3 DNA: TGCGCCAGCAGCCAAGGGACAGGGACAGGGAATGAGCAGTTCTTC
CDR3 protein: CASSQGTGTGNEQFF

J gene: TRBJ2-3
V gene: TRBV7-2
D gene: TRBD1
clone size: .
CDR3 DNA: TGTGCCAGCAGGCTAACAGGGGCAGATACGCAGTATTTT
CDR3 protein: CASRLTGADTQYF

J gene: TRBJ1-1
V gene: TRBV13
D gene: TRBD1
clone size: .
CDR3 DNA: TGTGCCAGCATGGACAGGTGGGGGACTGAAGCTTTCTTT
CDR3 protein: CASMDRWGTEAFF

J gene: TRBJ1-5
V gene: TRBV4-1
D gene: .
clone size: .
CDR3 DNA: TGCGCCAGCAGCCAAGACAGGACTCATCAGCCCCAGCATTTT
CDR3 protein: CASSQDRTHQPQHF